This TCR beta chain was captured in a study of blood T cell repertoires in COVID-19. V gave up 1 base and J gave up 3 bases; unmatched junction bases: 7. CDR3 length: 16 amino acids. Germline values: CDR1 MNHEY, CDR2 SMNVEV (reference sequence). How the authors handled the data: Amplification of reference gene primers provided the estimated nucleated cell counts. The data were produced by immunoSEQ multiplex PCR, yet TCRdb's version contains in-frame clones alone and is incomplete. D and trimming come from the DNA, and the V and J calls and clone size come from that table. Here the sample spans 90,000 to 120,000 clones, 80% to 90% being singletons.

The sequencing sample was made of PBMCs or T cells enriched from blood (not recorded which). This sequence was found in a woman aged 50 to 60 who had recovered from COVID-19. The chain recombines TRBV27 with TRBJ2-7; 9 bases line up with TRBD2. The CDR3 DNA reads TGTGCCAGCAGTTTATTGGCGGGAGGGCAAGACTACGAGCAGTACTTC. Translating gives CASSLLAGGQDYEQYF.